These 22 T cell receptor beta chains were all obtained from the same sample, sequenced in a study of blood T cell repertoires in COVID-19. TCRdb's copy holds only in-frame clones and misses some; the assay was immunoSEQ multiplex PCR. This sample has around 180,000 clones, with 81% found just once. The source material was peripheral blood. The source of these receptors is an elderly woman with COVID-19, enrolled during active disease.

The rearrangement uses TRBV6-2 or TRBV6-3 and TRBJ1-2, with 12 positions matching TRBD1. Germline assignment: CDR1 MNHEY and CDR2 SVGEGT. J gave up 7 bases and V 4 bases, and 10 bases lay outside the gene matches. This CDR3 comprises 16 residues. CDR3 region: CASSSLRDRGQVGYTF. CDR3 nucleotide sequence: TGTGCCAGCAGTTCCCTCCGGGACAGGGGGCAGGTTGGCTACACCTTC.

V usage is TRBV10-3 and J usage is TRBJ2-5, with D possibly matching TRBD2 (6 bases). Germline-derived CDR1 and CDR2 are ENHRY and SYGVKD. The CDR3 runs 16 residues. The V end lost 3 bases, the J end lost 2 bases, and 16 bases lay between the germline ends. The CDR3 here is CAISEGLAPGQETQYF. The DNA for the CDR3 is TGTGCCATCAGTGAAGGGCTAGCGCCTGGGCAAGAGACCCAGTACTTC.

As for this clone: One end of the junction fails to match germline, which may point to a read error. The CDR3 reads CAINKAGSSSNEQFF. CDR3 nucleotides: TGTGCCATCAATAAGGCGGGGAGTTCCTCCAATGAGCAGTTCTTC. The chain joins TRBV10-3 to TRBJ2-1; possible D gene TRBD2, 6 bases. The CDR3 length is 15 residues. Per germline, CDR1 ENHRY and CDR2 SYGVKD.

The rearrangement uses TRBV2 and TRBJ1-2, with TRBD1 matching over 7 bases. J was trimmed by 4 bases and V by 4 bases; bases with no gene match: 6. Germline V gene data show CDR1 as SNHLY and CDR2 as FYNNEI. The CDR3 sequence is 14 residues long. This CDR3 reads CASSVGQTVYGYTF. The CDR3 DNA sequence: TGTGCCAGCAGTGTGGGACAGACCGTCTATGGCTACACCTTC.

This rearrangement joins TRBV5-1 to TRBJ2-7; tentative D call: TRBD1 (6 bases). Per the germline V gene, CDR1 is SGHRS and CDR2 is YFSETQ. This CDR3 has 14 amino acids. V was pared by 5 bases and J by 5 bases, with 17 bases between. Here the CDR3 DNA reads TGCGCCAGCAGTCAAGGTGACAGGACCCACGAGCAGTACTTC. It encodes CASSQGDRTHEQYF. Full variable domain (rest looked up from reference TRBV5-1 and TRBJ2-7): KAGVTQTPRYLIKTRGQQVTLSCSPISGHRSVSWYQQTPGQGLQFLFEYFSETQRNKGNFPGRFSGRQFSNSRSEMNVSTLELGDSALYLCASSQGDRTHEQYFGPGTRLTVT.

The CDR3 region is CASSFLGTEAFF. The DNA of the CDR3 is TGTGCCAGCAGTTTCCTAGGCACTGAAGCTTTCTTT. This sequence joins TRBV28 and TRBJ1-1; D is unresolved. Germline CDR1 and CDR2: MDHEN and SYDVKM. V shed 3 bases and J shed 4 bases, with 6 bases lying between them. The CDR3 is made up of 12 amino acids. The full variable domain, with the rest looked up from reference TRBV28 and TRBJ1-1, is DVKVTQSSRYLVKRTGEKVFLECVQDMDHENMFWYRQDPGLGLRLIYFSYDVKMKEKGDIPEGYSVSREKKERFSLILESASTNQTSMYLCASSFLGTEAFFGQGTRLTVV.

The rearrangement joins TRBV28 to TRBJ1-2, with 9 bases lining up with TRBD1. The junction had 9 bases not matched to a gene; V was cut back by 8 bases and J by 8 bases. Looked up from germline, CDR1 is MDHEN and CDR2 is SYDVKM. This CDR3 comprises 13 residues. CDR3 sequence: CASAGTGIRGYTF. CDR3 nucleotide sequence: TGTGCCAGCGCCGGGACAGGGATAAGAGGCTACACCTTC.

The chain combines TRBV10-3 with TRBJ2-6, with D possibly matching TRBD1 (6 bases). The CDR3 loop spans 17 amino acids. Per the germline V gene, CDR1 is ENHRY and CDR2 is SYGVKD. The CDR3 DNA is TGTGCGGCATCCGAAGCAGGGGTGGCAACTGGGGCCAACGTCCTGACTTTC. Translated, it gives CAASEAGVATGANVLTF.

This clone was detected once. This sequence joins TRBV5-4 and TRBJ1-2, with 10 bases aligning to TRBD1. The CDR3 is 14 amino acids. Germline V gene lookup returns CDR1 SGHNT and CDR2 YYREEE (reference sequence). Germline trimming cut 0 bases from V and 8 bases from J; bases unmatched to any gene: 4. DNA for the CDR3: TGTGCCAGCAGCTTGGGTGACAGGGGGCTCGGCTACACCTTC. This gives the protein CASSLGDRGLGYTF.

The chain has TRBV2 and TRBJ1-6, with 9 bases lining up with TRBD1. Per germline, CDR1 SNHLY and CDR2 FYNNEI. This CDR3 has 15 residues. V shed 6 bases and J 7 bases; nucleotides not matched to a gene: 7. CDR3 region: CASRDRGGRNSPLHF. In DNA, the CDR3 is TGTGCCAGCAGGGACAGGGGAGGAAGGAATTCACCCCTCCACTTT.

This clone came up a few times. The J gene is TRBJ2-1, the V gene TRBV19; D possibly corresponds to TRBD1 (6 bases). Deletions cut 6 bases from V and 5 bases from J, with 14 bases between. Germline V gene lookup returns CDR1 LNHDA and CDR2 SQIVND (reference sequence). CDR3 length: 14 residues. The CDR3 sequence: CASSSPGAHNEQFF. For the CDR3, the DNA is TGTGCCAGTAGCTCACCAGGGGCTCACAATGAGCAGTTCTTC.

The chain has TRBV10-3 and TRBJ2-3; D might be TRBD1 (6 bases). V was trimmed by 6 bases and J by 0 bases, leaving 7 bases between them. CDR3 size: 13 residues. The germline gives CDR1 ENHRY, CDR2 SYGVKD. In DNA, the CDR3 is TGTGCCATCAGGGACAGTAGCACAGATACGCAGTATTTT. This codes for CAIRDSSTDTQYF.

This chain links TRBV11-2 with TRBJ2-3, with a possible D match to TRBD2 (5 bases). Trimming removed 1 base at V and 2 bases at J, with 10 bases between. CDR1 and CDR2 from the germline V gene are SGHAT and FQNNGV. This CDR3 comprises 15 residues. Written as DNA, the CDR3 is TGTGCCAGCAGCTTAGCGGGGATTCCCACAGATACGCAGTATTTT. This gives the protein CASSLAGIPTDTQYF.

The CDR3 loop reads CASSLAGQGLLGLSYEQYF. Here the CDR3 DNA reads TGCGCCAGCAGCTTGGCGGGACAGGGTCTTCTGGGCCTATCCTACGAGCAGTACTTC. This chain joins TRBV5-1 and TRBJ2-7, with 9 bases identical to TRBD1. CDR3 length equals 19 residues. The junction had 14 bases not matched to a gene; V was cut back by 0 bases and J by 1 base. Germline V lookup: CDR1 SGHRS, CDR2 YFSETQ. Based on the CDR3 plus reference TRBV5-1 and TRBJ2-7, the full variable domain is KAGVTQTPRYLIKTRGQQVTLSCSPISGHRSVSWYQQTPGQGLQFLFEYFSETQRNKGNFPGRFSGRQFSNSRSEMNVSTLELGDSALYLCASSLAGQGLLGLSYEQYFGPGTRLTVT.

The count of this clone is one. The chain carries TRBV29-1 and TRBJ2-1; TRBD2 matches at 11 bases. CDR1 and CDR2 (germline): SQVTM, ANQGSEA. Trimming at V came to 0 bases and at J to 9 bases, leaving 10 bases not matched to a gene. CDR3 length: 16 residues. In nucleotides, the CDR3 is TGCAGCGTTGAAGATTGGCTAGCGGGAGGAGTAGGTGAGCAGTTCTTC. Translating gives CSVEDWLAGGVGEQFF.

This chain links TRBV7-9 with TRBJ1-2; 8 bases fit TRBD1. The ends lost 5 bases at V and 5 bases at J; junction bases unmatched: 7. Germline lookup yields CDR1 SEHNR and CDR2 FQNEAQ (reference sequence). The CDR3 runs to 14 residues. This chain's CDR3 is CASSPGTGAYGYTF. The CDR3 DNA reads as TGTGCCAGCAGCCCTGGGACAGGAGCGTATGGCTACACCTTC.

The J gene is TRBJ2-3, the V gene TRBV28; maybe TRBD2 (5 bases). V dropped 5 bases and J dropped 2 bases, with 8 bases sitting between them. CDR3 length: 13 residues. Germline V gives CDR1 MDHEN, CDR2 SYDVKM. The CDR3 DNA reads as TGTGCCAGCAGTACTAGAGACACAGATACGCAGTATTTT. The encoded protein is CASSTRDTDTQYF.

The chain uses TRBV7-8 and TRBJ1-2, with D tentatively TRBD1 (6 bases). Per germline, CDR1 SGHVS and CDR2 FQNEAQ. This CDR3 is built from 15 residues. Trimming took 5 bases from V and 3 from J, leaving 16 bases between them. CDR3 in amino acids: CASSAEQGVDYGYTF. The CDR3 bases are TGTGCCAGCAGCGCCGAACAGGGAGTTGACTATGGCTACACCTTC.

This rearrangement joins TRBV18 to TRBJ2-1; TRBD2 matches 10 bases. Germline V gene sequence: CDR1 KGHSH, CDR2 LQKENI. The V gene end was trimmed by 6 bases and the J gene end by 5 bases; junction bases not matched to a gene: 19. The CDR3 loop spans 19 amino acids. CDR3 coding DNA: TGTGCCAGCTCTCTAATTGCAGGGGATAGCGGGGGGCGCCACAATGAGCAGTTCTTC. Protein sequence: CASSLIAGDSGGRHNEQFF. The full variable domain, its missing parts supplied by reference TRBV18 and TRBJ2-1, is NAGVMQNPRHLVRRRGQEARLRCSPMKGHSHVYWYRQLPEEGLKFMVYLQKENIIDESGMPKERFSAEFPKEGPSILRIQQVVRGDSAAYFCASSLIAGDSGGRHNEQFFGPGTRLTVL.

The chain carries TRBV5-4 and TRBJ2-7; 10 bases map to TRBD1. This CDR3 has 15 amino acids. V gave up 0 bases and J gave up 1 base; unmatched junction bases: 1. Germline CDR1 and CDR2: SGHNT and YYREEE (reference sequence). CDR3 protein: CASSLVGQGSYEQYF. DNA of the CDR3: TGTGCCAGCAGCTTGGTGGGACAGGGGTCCTACGAGCAGTACTTC.

A single count supports this clone. The V and J genes are TRBV9 and TRBJ2-2; TRBD2 agrees at 13 bases. The germline V gene has CDR1 SGDLS and CDR2 YYNGEE. The CDR3 runs to 16 residues. V lost 0 bases and J lost 7; bases outside the gene matches: 3. The CDR3 coding sequence is TGTGCCAGCAGCGTAGGGACTAGCGGGGGTATCGGGGAGCTGTTTTTT. Its translation is CASSVGTSGGIGELFF.

The chain carries TRBV7-8 and TRBJ2-3; TRBD2 aligns across 11 bases. The trim removed 0 bases at V and 4 bases at J, leaving 3 bases unmatched. CDR3 length: 16 amino acids. Germline CDR1 reads SGHVS; CDR2 reads FQNEAQ. CDR3: CASSLAGLAGPDTQYF. CDR3 in DNA: TGTGCCAGCAGCTTAGCCGGACTAGCGGGTCCAGATACGCAGTATTTT.